The sequence of this TCR beta chain was determined in a study of early T cells in non-severe SARS-CoV-2 infection. Individually, cDNA molecules had unique molecular identifiers attached to them. One entry per CDR3 protein results from TCRdb running MiXCR on the 5' RACE reads. This sample carries some 32,000 distinct CDR3 sequences, about 3.8% of them seen once, and the ten largest clones take more than 8%. This CDR3 spans 13 amino acids. CDR1 is SQVTM, CDR2 ANQGSEA, per germline. J lost 9 bases, V lost 1 base, and 3 bases had no gene match. This clonotype was seen at least ten times. Sequencing was done on a sample of whole blood. The gene calls are TRBV29-1 and TRBJ2-2, with 9 bases matching TRBD1. The source of this sequence is an adult who was a healthcare worker with PCR-confirmed SARS-CoV-2 infection or an uninfected control (not recorded which). The CDR3 nucleotides are TGCAGCGTTGAAGGGACAGGGGCCAGGGAGCTGTTTTTT. This codes for CSVEGTGARELFF.